The 14 T cell receptor beta chains in this list originate from one sample, sequenced in a study of a mutant IDH1 vaccine in newly diagnosed glioma. Time point noted: week 23, last vaccination. Alongside topical imiquimod, each dose of vaccine comprised 300 ug of mutant IDH1 20-mer peptide. Data came from immunoSEQ multiplex PCR; TCRdb stores just in-frame clones and leaves some out. The sample has 50,000 to 60,000 clones, over 70% seen once. Antigen specificity for these receptors is unknown. Source: PBMCs, taken from a glioma patient whose treatment included an IDH1 peptide vaccine. The receptors were gathered from a man between 35 and 55 years old with glioma.

The gene calls are TRBV4-2 and TRBJ1-5; D not certain. V was trimmed by 0 bases and J by 3 bases, leaving 12 bases between them. The CDR3 is made up of 16 amino acids. The germline V gene encodes CDR1 LGHNA and CDR2 YNFKEQ. CDR3 in DNA: TGTGCCAGCAGCCAAGAGGCCGAAGGGAACAATCAGCCCCAGCATTTT. The encoded protein is CASSQEAEGNNQPQHF.

The chain couples TRBV6-6 to TRBJ1-2; D might be TRBD1 (6 bases). The CDR3 has 15 residues. Trimming removed 2 bases at V and 1 base at J, with 11 bases between. CDR1 MNHNY and CDR2 SVGAGI come from the germline V gene (reference sequence). The CDR3 DNA is TGTGCCAGCAGTTACGGCCAGGGGCTTAACTATGGCTACACCTTC. It specifies CASSYGQGLNYGYTF.

V gene TRBV9 combines with J gene TRBJ1-6; D may be TRBD1 (6 bases). The CDR3 extends over 15 amino acids. V was clipped by 4 bases and J by 8 bases, with 16 bases between them. Germline CDR1 is SGDLS and CDR2 is YYNGEE. The CDR3 DNA sequence: TGTGCCAGCAGCAGAACAGGGTCTGTGGATTCACCCCTCCACTTT. Residues: CASSRTGSVDSPLHF.

V and J are TRBV29-1 and TRBJ2-2, with D possibly TRBD2 on 7 matching bases. Germline lookup yields CDR1 SQVTM and CDR2 ANQGSEA. V was shortened by 6 bases and J by 5 bases, with 19 bases between the two germline ends. This CDR3 region has 15 residues. This chain's CDR3 is CSVRFSGGRTGELFF. CDR3 nucleotides: TGCAGCGTCCGCTTCTCCGGGGGGCGAACCGGGGAGCTGTTTTTT.

The V and J genes are TRBV30 and TRBJ1-1; D not resolved. Trimming took off 5 bases at V and 1 base at J, with 8 bases between the two ends. The germline CDR1 and CDR2 sequences are GTSNPN and SVGIG (reference sequence). The CDR3 spans 12 residues. The CDR3: CAWGRANTEAFF. CDR3 DNA: TGTGCCTGGGGGCGGGCGAACACTGAAGCTTTCTTT.

The chain uses TRBV5-4 and TRBJ1-6, with a weak D call TRBD1 (5 bases). The germline V gene encodes CDR1 SGHNT and CDR2 YYREEE (reference sequence). V was pared by 4 bases and J by 9 bases, with 14 bases between. This CDR3 has 14 residues. CDR3 sequence reads: CASSMQGSTSPLHF. The DNA for the CDR3 is TGTGCCAGCAGCATGCAGGGAAGTACTTCACCCCTCCACTTT. The full variable domain, its missing parts supplied by reference TRBV5-4 and TRBJ1-6, is ETGVTQSPTHLIKTRGQQVTLRCSSQSGHNTVSWYQQALGQGPQFIFQYYREEENGRGNFPPRFSGLQFPNYSSELNVNALELDDSALYLCASSMQGSTSPLHFGNGTRLTVT.

The chain links TRBV11-2 to TRBJ2-2, with TRBD2 identical over 10 bases. Trimming at V came to 5 bases and at J to 1 base, leaving 13 bases not matched to a gene. Germline-derived CDR1 and CDR2 are SGHAT and FQNNGV. The CDR3 covers 19 residues. The CDR3 protein is CASSIRNPGTSVNTGELFF. The CDR3, as DNA: TGTGCCAGCAGCATACGAAACCCCGGGACTAGCGTGAACACCGGGGAGCTGTTTTTT.

This chain joins TRBV5-1 and TRBJ2-7; TRBD1 might be the D (6 bases). The CDR3 loop spans 17 amino acids. Germline V gives CDR1 SGHRS, CDR2 YFSETQ. The V and J ends lost 1 base and 1 base respectively, with 18 bases between them. Written as DNA, the CDR3 is TGCGCCAGCAGCTTGTGGGGGACAATCAGGTTTTCCTACGAGCAGTACTTC. Its translation is CASSLWGTIRFSYEQYF.

This chain connects TRBV6-5 to TRBJ2-4; possibly TRBD1 for D (5 bases). CDR3 size: 14 residues. The germline CDR1 and CDR2 sequences are MNHEY and SVGAGI. Trimming pared 5 bases from V and 0 bases from J, leaving 8 bases between. CDR3 amino acids: CASSTQGAKNIQYF. The CDR3 nucleotides are TGTGCCAGCAGTACTCAGGGAGCCAAAAACATTCAGTACTTC.

The chain recombines TRBV9 with TRBJ2-1; D remains unclear. Per the germline V gene, CDR1 is SGDLS and CDR2 is YYNGEE. The CDR3 runs 15 residues. Trimming took 0 bases from V and 2 from J, leaving 9 bases between them. CDR3 nucleotides: TGTGCCAGCAGCGTAGTGGACGGCGCCTACAATGAGCAGTTCTTC. Its protein product is CASSVVDGAYNEQFF.

The chain carries TRBV11-2 and TRBJ2-7; 8 nucleotides agree with TRBD1. The CDR3 spans 15 residues. Germline CDR1 and CDR2: SGHAT and FQNNGV. Trimming removed 4 bases from V and 3 bases from J; junction bases left unmatched: 8. The CDR3 nucleotides are TGTGCCAGCAGCTCGACCCGGACAGGGAACTACGAGCAGTACTTC. Translation: CASSSTRTGNYEQYF.

This clone showed up just a few times. The V and J genes are TRBV6-5 and TRBJ1-3, with TRBD1 as a possible D gene (6 bases). V lost 6 bases and J lost 0, with 9 bases in between. The CDR3 has 14 residues. The germline V gene encodes CDR1 MNHEY and CDR2 SVGAGI. The CDR3 here is CASSGQHSGNTIYF. The DNA for the CDR3 is TGTGCCAGCAGCGGACAGCACTCTGGAAACACCATATATTTT.

V gene TRBV7-2 combines with J gene TRBJ2-1; 9 positions agree with TRBD1. The ends lost 4 bases at V and 4 bases at J; junction bases unmatched: 5. Germline V gene data show CDR1 as SGHTA and CDR2 as FQGNSA. The CDR3 consists of 15 residues. This CDR3 is CASSSTGTGYNEQFF. The CDR3 nucleotides read TGTGCCAGCAGCTCGACCGGGACAGGGTACAATGAGCAGTTCTTC.

The chain couples TRBV6-5 to TRBJ2-4; perhaps TRBD2 as D (5 bases). Trimming stripped 1 base from V and 1 base from J, with 8 bases between. This CDR3 is 15 amino acids long. Germline loops: CDR1 MNHEY, CDR2 SVGAGI. This chain's CDR3 is CASSYYSGAKNIQYF. The CDR3, as DNA: TGTGCCAGCAGTTACTACTCGGGGGCCAAAAACATTCAGTACTTC.